Below are 26 T cell receptor beta chains sequenced from a single sample in a study of blood T cell repertoires in COVID-19 (dated by TCRdb to the early 2020s). Library construction relied on the immunoSEQ multiplex PCR assay. Here the immuneACCESS table is served through TCRdb, limited to in-frame sequences with V and J called. Missing clones are a known gap in these copies; in checked studies unresolved V genes cover under half, and the rest lacks a known reason. Here the sample has about 410,000 clones; 86% occur a single time. Clones ranked in the top ten supply 1.4% of the sample. Sequenced input: peripheral blood. The receptors originated from a woman in her twenties or thirties with active or convalescent COVID-19.

The rearrangement joins TRBV5-1 to TRBJ2-7; TRBD2 aligns across 8 bases. CDR1 SGHRS and CDR2 YFSETQ come from the germline V gene. This CDR3 comprises 17 residues. V shed 4 bases, J shed 4 bases, and the junction held 16 bases outside the gene matches. The CDR3 DNA is TGCGCCAGCAGCCCCTTCCCCCAGGCGGGAGGTCAATACGAGCAGTACTTC. Translating gives CASSPFPQAGGQYEQYF.

The table lists this clone with a few counts. The genes are TRBV4-1 and TRBJ1-1; D uncertain. CDR3 length equals 15 residues. Germline CDR1 is MGHRA and CDR2 is YSYEKL. V dropped 1 base and J dropped 3 bases, with 12 bases sitting between them. CDR3 region: CASSQVYGEDTEAFF. The CDR3 DNA reads as TGCGCCAGCAGCCAAGTCTACGGGGAAGACACTGAAGCTTTCTTT.

This chain joins TRBV7-9 and TRBJ1-1; no clear D. This CDR3 comprises 16 residues. Germline V gene sequence: CDR1 SEHNR, CDR2 FQNEAQ (reference sequence). Trimming stripped 0 bases from V and 0 bases from J, with 11 bases between. CDR3: CASSLASAGVNTEAFF. The CDR3 region has the DNA TGTGCCAGCAGCTTAGCCTCGGCCGGGGTGAACACTGAAGCTTTCTTT.

J is TRBJ2-4 and V is TRBV12-5, with TRBD2 as a possible D gene (5 bases). The germline gives CDR1 LGHNT, CDR2 FRNRAP. The CDR3 is 14 residues long. Trimming stripped 6 bases from V and 2 bases from J, with 11 bases between. In DNA, the CDR3 is TGTGCTAGTGGCACCGGGGTTTCCAAAAACATTCAGTACTTC. Translating gives CASGTGVSKNIQYF.

The rearrangement links TRBV19 to TRBJ2-2, with D tentatively TRBD2 (6 bases). Trimming pared 5 bases from V and 5 bases from J, leaving 15 bases between. Per germline, CDR1 LNHDA and CDR2 SQIVND (reference sequence). This CDR3 has 15 amino acids. The CDR3 loop reads CASSPRGAGTGELFF. The CDR3 nucleotides are TGTGCCAGTAGTCCTCGTGGGGCGGGGACCGGGGAGCTGTTTTTT.

This chain uses TRBV2 with TRBJ2-1; TRBD1 matches at 11 bases. Trimming cost V 6 bases and J 8 bases; bases outside gene matches: 9. The CDR3 has 15 residues. From germline, CDR1 is SNHLY and CDR2 FYNNEI. CDR3 region: CASRAGTGGPDEQFF. The DNA of the CDR3 is TGTGCCAGCAGAGCCGGGACAGGGGGGCCCGATGAGCAGTTCTTC.

Concerning this clone: Other DNA sequences in the same sample also yield this CDR3. This chain joins TRBV5-1 and TRBJ2-3, with TRBD1 matching 10 bases. There are 15 residues in the CDR3. From germline, CDR1 is SGHRS and CDR2 YFSETQ. The J segment lost 4 bases and the V segment lost 0 bases, leaving 2 bases of the junction unmatched. The CDR3 sequence: CASSLGQGAADTQYF. DNA of the CDR3: TGCGCCAGCAGCTTGGGACAGGGGGCGGCAGATACGCAGTATTTT.

CDR3: CASSITIAGKTEAFF. The CDR3 DNA is TGTGCCAGTAGTATAACTATCGCAGGGAAGACTGAAGCTTTCTTT. The rearrangement joins TRBV19 to TRBJ1-1, with a possible D match to TRBD1 (5 bases). The CDR3 spans 15 residues. The V gene lost 2 bases and the J gene lost 5 bases, with 15 bases spanning the gap. Germline-derived CDR1 and CDR2 are LNHDA and SQIVND (reference sequence).

The chain joins TRBV5-5 to TRBJ2-1; tentative D call: TRBD2 (7 bases). Trimming took 3 bases from V and 8 from J, leaving 15 bases between them. Germline V lookup: CDR1 SGHKS, CDR2 YYEKEE (reference sequence). The CDR3 is 14 residues long. The CDR3 reads CASSSGGLMDEQFF. The CDR3 nucleotides are TGTGCCAGCAGCTCGGGGGGCCTTATGGATGAGCAGTTCTTC.

V gene TRBV5-1 combines with J gene TRBJ1-4; D is perhaps TRBD1 (5 bases). The CDR3 has 15 residues. The germline CDR1 and CDR2 sequences are SGHRS and YFSETQ. Trimming removed 0 bases at V and 5 bases at J, with 11 bases between. The CDR3 loop is CASSLEWGQNEKLFF. The CDR3 nucleotides read TGCGCCAGCAGCTTGGAATGGGGCCAGAATGAAAAACTGTTTTTT. The full variable domain, in which reference TRBV5-1 and TRBJ1-4 provide the parts outside the CDR3, is KAGVTQTPRYLIKTRGQQVTLSCSPISGHRSVSWYQQTPGQGLQFLFEYFSETQRNKGNFPGRFSGRQFSNSRSEMNVSTLELGDSALYLCASSLEWGQNEKLFFGSGTQLSVL.

The chain carries TRBV19 and TRBJ1-1; D possibly corresponds to TRBD1 (5 bases). This CDR3 has 14 amino acids. Germline V gene data show CDR1 as LNHDA and CDR2 as SQIVND (reference sequence). V was pared by 7 bases and J by 1 base, with 13 bases between. For the CDR3, the DNA is TGTGCCAGTATCCAAACAGGCGAGAACACTGAAGCTTTCTTT. Amino acids: CASIQTGENTEAFF.

J is TRBJ1-1 and V is TRBV2; 7 nucleotides line up with TRBD1. The length of the CDR3 is 16 residues. Trimming at V came to 8 bases and at J to 1 base, leaving 13 bases not matched to a gene. CDR1 is SNHLY and CDR2 is FYNNEI in the germline V gene. The CDR3 spells CASSWTGVVTNTEAFF. The CDR3 DNA follows: TGTGCCAGCTCATGGACAGGAGTCGTTACGAACACTGAAGCTTTCTTT.

The chain uses TRBV5-1 and TRBJ1-1; 10 nucleotides match TRBD1. The CDR3 length is 15 residues. Unmatched junction bases numbered 2, after V lost 3 bases and J lost 0 bases. Germline V CDR1 and CDR2: SGHRS, YFSETQ. CDR3 region: CASSSGQGVNTEAFF. The CDR3 DNA sequence: TGCGCCAGCAGCTCTGGACAGGGGGTGAACACTGAAGCTTTCTTT.

The chain combines TRBV10-3 with TRBJ1-2; the match to TRBD1 covers 9 bases. V gave up 0 bases and J gave up 7 bases; unmatched junction bases: 6. The CDR3 consists of 15 residues. The germline gives CDR1 ENHRY, CDR2 SYGVKD. CDR3 in amino acids: CAISESTGGPFGYTF. The CDR3 nucleotides are TGTGCCATCAGTGAGTCAACAGGGGGCCCCTTTGGCTACACCTTC.

This sequence joins TRBV4-2 and TRBJ2-5, with D tentatively TRBD2 (6 bases). The CDR3 runs 14 residues. Germline-derived CDR1 and CDR2 are LGHNA and YNFKEQ. Trimming removed 1 base from V and 5 bases from J, with 11 bases in between. CDR3 residues: CASSQGASAETQYF. The DNA of the CDR3 is TGTGCCAGCAGCCAAGGTGCTAGCGCGGAGACCCAGTACTTC.

The chain is built from TRBV2 and TRBJ1-6, with no clear D. The CDR3 covers 17 residues. Germline lookup yields CDR1 SNHLY and CDR2 FYNNEI. Trimming left V 7 bases short and J 2 bases short, with 18 bases between. The CDR3 nucleotides read TGTGCCAGCATCTCCAAGGCCGCGCGGCCCTATAATTCACCCCTCCACTTT. Protein sequence: CASISKAARPYNSPLHF.

V and J are TRBV30 and TRBJ1-1; the match to TRBD1 covers 12 bases. J lost 2 bases, V lost 1 base, and 8 bases had no gene match. CDR1 and CDR2 from the germline V gene are GTSNPN and SVGIG (reference sequence). There are 17 residues in the CDR3. CDR3 DNA sequence: TGTGCCTGGAGTGCACGGGACAGGGGGCGGGGAAACACTGAAGCTTTCTTT. This encodes CAWSARDRGRGNTEAFF.

The chain links TRBV5-1 to TRBJ1-5; 7 bases align to TRBD1. This CDR3 is built from 15 residues. Trimming took 5 bases from V and 9 from J; bases not matched to a gene: 14. Germline values: CDR1 SGHRS, CDR2 YFSETQ. The chain's CDR3 is CASSWDRLKSWPQHF. Here the CDR3 DNA reads TGCGCCAGCAGTTGGGACAGACTGAAGAGTTGGCCCCAGCATTTT.

J is TRBJ1-4 and V is TRBV29-1; TRBD1 might be the D (5 bases). Trimming stripped 8 bases from V and 8 bases from J, with 12 bases between. The CDR3 runs 11 residues. Germline loops: CDR1 SQVTM, CDR2 ANQGSEA. The CDR3 reads CSSIKGEKLFF. In DNA, the CDR3 is TGCAGCTCCATTAAGGGGGAAAAACTGTTTTTT.

The DNA for the CDR3 is TGCGCCAGCAGCCCAATGACAGGGGGCAAGTTCTTC. Its protein product is CASSPMTGGKFF. The genes are TRBV4-1 and TRBJ2-1; 10 nucleotides line up with TRBD1. This CDR3 contains 12 residues. The germline V gene encodes CDR1 MGHRA and CDR2 YSYEKL. Trimming removed 4 bases from V and 14 bases from J; junction bases left unmatched: 5.

In regard to this clone: This CDR3 is also generated by other DNA sequences in the sample. J is TRBJ2-5 and V is TRBV5-1, with 7 positions matching TRBD2. V dropped 0 bases and J dropped 1; count of bases not matched to a gene: 6. This CDR3 is 16 amino acids long. Germline-derived CDR1 and CDR2 are SGHRS and YFSETQ. The CDR3 reads CASSLGASGTQETQYF. The DNA for the CDR3 is TGCGCCAGCAGCTTGGGGGCTAGCGGAACCCAAGAGACCCAGTACTTC.

V gene TRBV2 combines with J gene TRBJ2-2; weak D call: TRBD2 (6 bases). Germline loops: CDR1 SNHLY, CDR2 FYNNEI. V was cut by 7 bases and J by 7 bases, with 19 bases left in between. This CDR3 is built from 15 residues. The CDR3 nucleotides read TGTGCCAGCAATCCGGGCGGCGGGATCGGCGGGGAGCTGTTTTTT. As protein: CASNPGGGIGGELFF.

The genes are TRBV6-4 and TRBJ1-2, with 12 bases identical to TRBD1. This CDR3 is 16 amino acids long. V gave up 2 bases and J gave up 6 bases; unmatched junction bases: 7. CDR1 is MRHNA and CDR2 is SNTAGT in the germline V gene. CDR3 amino acids: CASSDTPGQGADGYTF. In DNA, the CDR3 is TGTGCCAGCAGTGACACCCCGGGACAGGGGGCAGATGGCTACACCTTC.

Notes on this clone: Other DNA sequences in this sample translate to the same CDR3. The genes are TRBV27 and TRBJ1-6; 8 bases line up with TRBD1. With 5 bases clipped from V and 7 bases from J, the junction kept 4 bases outside the gene matches. CDR3 size: 14 residues. Germline-derived CDR1 and CDR2 are MNHEY and SMNVEV (reference sequence). CDR3 sequence: CASSPGTGNSPLHF. The CDR3 nucleotides are TGTGCCAGCAGTCCAGGGACAGGCAATTCACCCCTCCACTTT.

V and J are TRBV5-6 and TRBJ2-2; 9 bases are shared with TRBD2. The CDR3 covers 16 residues. Germline CDR1 SGHDT, CDR2 YYEEEE. With 1 base clipped from V and 7 bases from J, the junction kept 8 bases outside the gene matches. CDR3 sequence: CASSLFGGGAVGELFF. DNA for the CDR3: TGTGCCAGCAGCTTGTTCGGCGGGGGGGCCGTCGGGGAGCTGTTTTTT. Combining the CDR3 with reference TRBV5-6 and TRBJ2-2 gives the whole variable domain DAGVTQSPTHLIKTRGQQVTLRCSPKSGHDTVSWYQQALGQGPQFIFQYYEEEERQRGNFPDRFSGHQFPNYSSELNVNALLLGDSALYLCASSLFGGGAVGELFFGEGSRLTVL.

The chain has TRBV6-4 and TRBJ2-1, with TRBD2 as a possible D gene (7 bases). Per the germline V gene, CDR1 is MRHNA and CDR2 is SNTAGT. The CDR3 extends over 15 amino acids. V gave up 4 bases and J gave up 1 base, with 11 bases separating them. CDR3 nucleotide sequence: TGTGCCAGCAGTGTTGGGGGGGCGTCCTACAATGAGCAGTTCTTC. It codes for CASSVGGASYNEQFF.